This T cell receptor beta chain emerged from a study of blood T cell repertoires in COVID-19. This CDR3 has 15 amino acids. Looked up from germline, CDR1 is LGHDT and CDR2 is YNNKEL (reference sequence). The trim removed 4 bases at V and 2 bases at J, leaving 4 bases unmatched. Assay: immunoSEQ multiplex PCR; the TCRdb copy retains only in-frame clones and omits some. The table records about 270,000 clones, 88% of them present only once. The sequence came from a woman aged 45-65 years who had recovered from COVID-19. The chain employs TRBV3-1 (or the pseudogene TRBV3-2) and TRBJ1-3, with 8 bases lining up with TRBD1. The sequencing input was PBMCs or T cells enriched from blood (not recorded which). The DNA of the CDR3 is TGTGCCAGCAGCCCCGCGGACAGGGCTGGAAACACCATATATTTT. Translating it yields CASSPADRAGNTIYF.